These 31 T cell receptor beta chains were all obtained from the same sample, sequenced in a study of T-cell reconstitution after alpha-beta-depleted transplantation in children. Preparation of the TCRbeta library was carried out with unique molecular identifiers. Each CDR3 protein is one row after TCRdb ran MiXCR on the PCR reads. The repertoire holds over 550,000 distinct CDR3 sequences, about 11% seen once, with roughly 3.9% in the top ten. Sample: PBMCs from the stem cell graft donor, taken from the stem cell graft. All receptors derive from a human donor who donated a stem cell graft to a child with acute myeloid leukemia.

This clonotype was recorded a few times. The J gene is TRBJ2-3, the V gene TRBV2, with a tentative D call TRBD1 (5 bases). CDR1 is SNHLY and CDR2 is FYNNEI in the germline V gene. V was pared by 6 bases and J by 1 base, with 14 bases between. This CDR3 contains 15 residues. CDR3 sequence (DNA): TGTGCCAGCAGCAGGACATTCTACCGCACAGATACGCAGTATTTT. Translation gives CASSRTFYRTDTQYF.

This clonotype was observed at least ten times. The gene calls are TRBV7-9 and TRBJ2-7; D is unresolved. This CDR3 spans 14 amino acids. The V end was cut by 3 bases, the J end by 5 bases, with 14 bases between. The germline V gene has CDR1 SEHNR and CDR2 FQNEAQ (reference sequence). CDR3 DNA: TGTGCCAGCAGCTTCACACCAGGACCCAACGAGCAGTACTTC. This gives the protein CASSFTPGPNEQYF.

This chain links TRBV28 with TRBJ2-2, with 8 bases lining up with TRBD1. CDR1 MDHEN and CDR2 SYDVKM come from the germline V gene. CDR3 length equals 14 residues. The ends lost 7 bases at V and 3 bases at J; junction bases unmatched: 4. The CDR3 coding sequence is TGTGCCAGCACCGGACAGGGTTACACCGGGGAGCTGTTTTTT. It is translated as CASTGQGYTGELFF.

This clonotype was recorded many times. This chain joins TRBV12-3 or TRBV12-4 and TRBJ1-3; possibly TRBD1 for D (5 bases). This CDR3 is 17 amino acids long. V was shortened by 5 bases and J by 0 bases, with 17 bases between the two germline ends. CDR3 residues: CASSPLRDVSSGNTIYF. DNA for the CDR3: TGTGCCAGCAGTCCCCTCCGGGACGTTAGCTCTGGAAACACCATATATTTT.

This clonotype was picked up many times. The chain employs TRBV29-1 and TRBJ2-7; D possibly matches TRBD1 or TRBD2 (5 bases each). The CDR3 length is 14 residues. The V end lost 3 bases, the J end lost 6 bases, and 18 bases lay between the germline ends. Germline V gene data show CDR1 as SQVTM and CDR2 as ANQGSEA. The CDR3 DNA sequence: TGCAGCGTTGAGCTCGGGACCCCGCGATCCGAGCAGTACTTC. Amino acids: CSVELGTPRSEQYF.

This clonotype was detected only a few times. The V gene is TRBV20-1, the J gene TRBJ1-1; D not resolved. Trimming removed 0 bases from V and 0 bases from J, with 8 bases in between. The germline gives CDR1 DFQATT, CDR2 SNEGSKA (reference sequence). The CDR3 spans 14 residues. CDR3 nucleotides: TGCAGTGCTAGAGAGCCAGCTATGAACACTGAAGCTTTCTTT. Its translation is CSAREPAMNTEAFF.

This clonotype occurred a few times. The chain joins TRBV12-3 or TRBV12-4 to TRBJ2-3; possible D gene TRBD1, 5 bases. The V gene lost 1 base and the J gene lost 2 bases, with 7 bases spanning the gap. The CDR3 is 14 residues long. CDR3 sequence reads: CASSLDRNTDTQYF. The DNA of the CDR3 is TGTGCCAGCAGTTTAGACAGGAACACAGATACGCAGTATTTT.

This clonotype showed up just a few times. The V gene is TRBV20-1, the J gene TRBJ2-2; D gene ambiguous. The CDR3 length is 15 residues. Per germline, CDR1 DFQATT and CDR2 SNEGSKA (reference sequence). V lost 2 bases to trimming and J lost 0 bases, with 10 bases between them. CDR3 sequence reads: CSARTPGSNTGELFF. As DNA, the CDR3 is TGCAGTGCTAGAACTCCGGGCTCGAACACCGGGGAGCTGTTTTTT.

The DNA of the CDR3 is TGTGCCAGCAGTTTGTGGTTGACAAGCGATGAGCAGTTCTTC. This encodes CASSLWLTSDEQFF. The chain recombines TRBV6-2 or TRBV6-3 with TRBJ2-1, with no clear D. V lost 4 bases, J lost 8 bases, and 15 bases lay in between. CDR1 MNHEY and CDR2 SVGEGT come from the germline V gene. The CDR3 extends over 14 amino acids.

This clonotype has only a few counts. The chain is built from TRBV3-1 and TRBJ2-3, with D unclear. This CDR3 spans 15 amino acids. V shed 3 bases and J shed 2 bases, with 12 bases lying between them. Germline V gene sequence: CDR1 LGHDT, CDR2 YNNKEL (reference sequence). The chain's CDR3 is CASSHRTRNTDTQYF. CDR3 DNA sequence: TGTGCCAGCAGCCACCGGACGCGCAACACAGATACGCAGTATTTT.

The chain couples TRBV24-1 to TRBJ2-5; tentative D call: TRBD1 (5 bases). This CDR3 has 13 amino acids. V was shortened by 4 bases and J by 2 bases, with 7 bases between the two germline ends. Germline CDR1 KGHDR, CDR2 SFDVKD. CDR3 protein: CATSEPGQETQYF. The CDR3 DNA sequence: TGTGCCACCAGTGAACCAGGGCAAGAGACCCAGTACTTC.

V is TRBV18 and J is TRBJ2-5; TRBD1 matches at 7 bases. With V trimmed by 2 bases and J by 3 bases, 9 bases remained unmatched. This CDR3 is built from 16 residues. The V gene's germline CDR1 is KGHSH and CDR2 LQKENI. The CDR3 DNA is TGTGCCAGCTCACCATCAAAGGGGCAGGGGGAAGAGACCCAGTACTTC. Its translation is CASSPSKGQGEETQYF.

This clonotype appeared many times. An end of the junction differs from the germline gene, which may be a read error. The chain employs TRBV6-2 or TRBV6-3 and TRBJ2-2; D gene ambiguous. CDR3 length: 13 amino acids. The germline gives CDR1 MNHEY, CDR2 SVGEGT. The CDR3 protein is CASSLDYTGELFF. DNA for the CDR3: TGCGCCAGCAGCCTTGACTACACCGGGGAGCTGTTTTTT.

The rearrangement links TRBV4-3 to TRBJ2-3; D remains ambiguous. This CDR3 comprises 14 residues. In germline, CDR1 is LGHNA, CDR2 YSLEER. The V gene lost 0 bases and the J gene lost 0 bases, with 4 bases spanning the gap. CDR3: CASSQDGSTDTQYF. The CDR3 bases are TGCGCCAGCAGCCAAGATGGCAGCACAGATACGCAGTATTTT.

The chain carries TRBV20-1 and TRBJ1-1; D is possibly TRBD1 (5 bases). Germline V gene lookup returns CDR1 DFQATT and CDR2 SNEGSKA (reference sequence). Trimming stripped 0 bases from V and 5 bases from J, with 13 bases between. The CDR3 spans 14 residues. CDR3 nucleotides: TGCAGTGCTAGAGATAGGGGTTCGGGGACTGAAGCTTTCTTT. The encoded protein is CSARDRGSGTEAFF.

The chain recombines TRBV29-1 with TRBJ2-7, with D unresolved. CDR3 size: 13 residues. V was clipped by 6 bases and J by 2 bases, with 14 bases between them. The germline V gene has CDR1 SQVTM and CDR2 ANQGSEA. CDR3 in DNA: TGCAGCGTGTCTTATACGGAAACCTACGAGCAGTACTTC. This gives the protein CSVSYTETYEQYF.

The rearrangement uses TRBV5-1 and TRBJ1-5; TRBD1 is a possible D gene (5 bases). The germline V gene encodes CDR1 SGHRS and CDR2 YFSETQ. The V end lost 4 bases, the J end lost 4 bases, and 9 bases lay between the germline ends. The length of the CDR3 is 13 residues. The DNA for the CDR3 is TGCGCCAGCAGCGGGGACGGGAATCAGCCCCAGCATTTT. Translated: CASSGDGNQPQHF. Variable domain in full (rest from reference TRBV5-1 and TRBJ1-5): KAGVTQTPRYLIKTRGQQVTLSCSPISGHRSVSWYQQTPGQGLQFLFEYFSETQRNKGNFPGRFSGRQFSNSRSEMNVSTLELGDSALYLCASSGDGNQPQHFGDGTRLSIL.

This clonotype was recorded a few times. Here the CDR3 reads CASSEGTSGKYF. CDR3 nucleotides: TGTGCCAGCAGCGAGGGGACTAGCGGGAAGTATTTT. The rearrangement links TRBV9 to TRBJ2-3; 13 nucleotides agree with TRBD2. The V gene end was trimmed by 3 bases and the J gene end by 13 bases; junction bases not matched to a gene: 2. The CDR3 totals 12 residues. The germline V gene encodes CDR1 SGDLS and CDR2 YYNGEE.

This clonotype was picked up a small number of times. The rearrangement joins TRBV15 to TRBJ2-7, with D possibly TRBD2 on 5 matching bases. Germline values: CDR1 LNHNV, CDR2 YYDKDF (reference sequence). The length of the CDR3 is 15 residues. V shed 3 bases and J shed 0 bases, with 12 bases lying between them. This CDR3 reads CATSREAPSSYEQYF. In DNA, the CDR3 is TGTGCCACCAGCAGGGAGGCCCCGAGCTCCTACGAGCAGTACTTC.

This clonotype was picked up a small number of times. V usage is TRBV4-2 and J usage is TRBJ2-7; 8 bases line up with TRBD2. V lost 0 bases to trimming and J lost 3 bases; unmatched junction nucleotides: 4. Germline values: CDR1 LGHNA, CDR2 YNFKEQ. The CDR3 runs 15 residues. The CDR3 protein is CASSQDLAGYYEQYF. The CDR3 nucleotides read TGTGCCAGCAGCCAAGATCTAGCGGGTTACTACGAGCAGTACTTC.

The V gene is TRBV20-1, the J gene TRBJ2-7; TRBD2 matches at 9 bases. Germline CDR1 and CDR2: DFQATT and SNEGSKA (reference sequence). With 6 bases clipped from V and 4 bases from J, the junction kept 13 bases outside the gene matches. The CDR3 runs to 15 residues. CDR3 in amino acids: CSALRGAGGPYEQYF. In nucleotides, the CDR3 is TGCAGTGCCTTACGAGGCGCGGGAGGGCCTTACGAGCAGTACTTC.

This clonotype occurred many times. This chain links TRBV7-8 with TRBJ2-1; D gene unclear. The CDR3 contains 11 residues. V dropped 5 bases and J dropped 6 bases, with 5 bases sitting between them. Germline lookup yields CDR1 SGHVS and CDR2 FQNEAQ. CDR3 DNA: TGTGCCAGCAGCCAAAGCAATGAGCAGTTCTTC. This encodes CASSQSNEQFF.

The rearrangement links TRBV12-3 or TRBV12-4 to TRBJ1-2, with 7 bases lining up with TRBD1. This CDR3 contains 12 residues. Trimming removed 5 bases from V and 8 bases from J; junction bases left unmatched: 5. The CDR3 loop reads CASSLEGGGYTF. CDR3 coding DNA: TGTGCCAGCAGTCTCGAAGGGGGCGGCTACACCTTC.

This clonotype showed up just a few times. The V and J genes are TRBV5-1 and TRBJ2-1; TRBD2 matches 12 bases. The length of the CDR3 is 16 residues. The J segment lost 6 bases and the V segment lost 10 bases, leaving 14 bases of the junction unmatched. Germline V gives CDR1 SGHRS, CDR2 YFSETQ. The CDR3 is CASQRSASGRGNEQFF. The CDR3 DNA follows: TGCGCCTCCCAGAGGTCGGCTAGCGGGAGGGGCAATGAGCAGTTCTTC.

This clonotype appeared many times. The chain carries TRBV14 and TRBJ2-1, with 15 bases identical to TRBD2. This CDR3 is 17 amino acids long. With 4 bases clipped from V and 1 base from J, the junction kept 2 bases outside the gene matches. Germline CDR1 SGHDN, CDR2 FVKESK. CDR3 DNA sequence: TGTGCCAGCAGCCGCGGACTAGCGGGAGGGTCCTACAATGAGCAGTTCTTC. Translation gives CASSRGLAGGSYNEQFF.

This clonotype has at least ten counts. The V and J genes are TRBV20-1 and TRBJ1-6, with 7 bases identical to TRBD1. With 5 bases clipped from V and 9 bases from J, the junction kept 4 bases outside the gene matches. Germline-derived CDR1 and CDR2 are DFQATT and SNEGSKA (reference sequence). The CDR3 runs 12 residues. CDR3 residues: CSAPDRSSPLHF. The CDR3 DNA is TGCAGTGCTCCGGACAGGAGTTCACCCCTCCACTTT.

The chain couples TRBV12-3 or TRBV12-4 to TRBJ2-1, with D possibly matching TRBD2 (6 bases). V lost 6 bases and J 8 bases, leaving 14 bases between the germline ends. The CDR3 runs to 13 residues. Here the CDR3 DNA reads TGTGCCAGCAGGTCCGGGACTGAAGATGAGCAGTTCTTC. The encoded protein is CASRSGTEDEQFF.

Of note for this clonotype: A read error is possible here, since a much larger clone lies one base away. This chain joins TRBV6-2 or TRBV6-3 and TRBJ2-7; possibly TRBD1 for D (5 bases). V was trimmed by 0 bases and J by 1 base, leaving 13 bases between them. Germline CDR1 reads MNHEY; CDR2 reads SVGEGT. There are 16 residues in the CDR3. DNA of the CDR3: TGTGCCAGCAGTTACTCGGGGCAGGAAATTTCCTACGAGCAGTACTTC. Translation gives CASSYSGQEISYEQYF.

In its sample, this clonotype was seen a few times. The gene calls are TRBV20-1 and TRBJ2-7, with D maybe TRBD2 (5 bases). This CDR3 is built from 15 residues. Germline CDR1 is DFQATT and CDR2 is SNEGSKA (reference sequence). The V gene lost 3 bases and the J gene lost 2 bases, with 17 bases spanning the gap. The CDR3: CSASARGRGPYEQYF. The DNA for the CDR3 is TGCAGTGCTAGTGCCCGGGGTCGGGGTCCCTACGAGCAGTACTTC.

This clonotype was picked up many times. CDR3 protein: CSVRTAGLNEKLFF. CDR3 in DNA: TGCAGCGTCCGAACGGCCGGCCTAAATGAAAAACTGTTTTTT. The rearrangement links TRBV29-1 to TRBJ1-4; D call uncertain. This CDR3 region has 14 residues. Germline values: CDR1 SQVTM, CDR2 ANQGSEA. Trimming removed 6 bases from V and 5 bases from J, with 16 bases in between.

This clonotype was picked up many times. This chain links TRBV12-3 or TRBV12-4 with TRBJ1-3; D uncertain. CDR3 length equals 14 residues. Trimming took 3 bases from V and 4 from J, leaving 10 bases between them. As DNA, the CDR3 is TGTGCCAGCAGTTTGAATGATCCCGGAAACACCATATATTTT. Its protein is CASSLNDPGNTIYF.